This TCR beta chain was profiled in a study of T cell repertoires in cytomegalovirus infection. Study overall: Recently described HLA-C-restricted plus well-studied HLA-B-restricted CMV epitopes were used. It was the public TCR beta signatures that indicated both CMV infection and matching HLA type.

The CDR3 spans 16 residues. V was cut by 6 bases and J by 0 bases, with 12 bases left in between. This clonotype has a handful of counts. Its antigen is unknown. Using its own MiXCR run on the reads, TCRdb lists one record per CDR3 protein. The table has hundreds of thousands of distinct CDR3 sequences, 30% to 40% seen once. General study results and limits: Individuals carrying CMV plus the relevant HLA were identified by cumulative frequency of public TCR beta families.

The V and J genes are TRBV12-3 or TRBV12-4 and TRBJ2-6; D is perhaps TRBD2 (5 bases). This material consisted of cultured PBMCs, taken from culture after CMV antigen stimulation. The receptor comes from a human donor in good health (CMV status not recorded). Some clones in this sample may be carry-over from other donors' samples. The CDR3 protein is CASRREKGSGANVLTF. The CDR3 nucleotides read TGTGCCAGCAGGAGGGAAAAGGGCTCTGGGGCCAACGTCCTGACTTTC.